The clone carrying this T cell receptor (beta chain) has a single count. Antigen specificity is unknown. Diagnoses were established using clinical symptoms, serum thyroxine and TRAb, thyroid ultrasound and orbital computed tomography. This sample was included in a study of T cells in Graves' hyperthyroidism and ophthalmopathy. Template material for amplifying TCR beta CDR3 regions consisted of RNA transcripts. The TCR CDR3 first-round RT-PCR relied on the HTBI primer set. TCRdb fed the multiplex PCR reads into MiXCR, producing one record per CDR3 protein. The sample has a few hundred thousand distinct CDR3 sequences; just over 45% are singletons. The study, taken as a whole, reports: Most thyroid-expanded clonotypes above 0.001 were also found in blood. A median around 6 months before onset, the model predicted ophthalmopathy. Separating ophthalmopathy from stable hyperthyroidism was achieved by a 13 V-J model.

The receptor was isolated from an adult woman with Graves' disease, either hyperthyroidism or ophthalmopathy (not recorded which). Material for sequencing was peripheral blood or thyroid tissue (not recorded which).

CDR3 sequence (DNA): TGTGCCAGCAGCGCTACAGGGGGCGCCCGGGATGGCTACACCTTC. It codes for CASSATGGARDGYTF. The V gene is TRBV9, the J gene TRBJ1-2, with 9 bases that match TRBD1. Germline trimming cut 3 bases from V and 6 bases from J; bases unmatched to any gene: 9. The CDR3 consists of 15 residues. In germline, CDR1 is SGDLS, CDR2 YYNGEE.